This TCR beta chain was profiled in a study of OX40 agonist ivuxolimab in advanced cancers. This clone was counted a few times. Assay used: immunoSEQ multiplex PCR; TCRdb lists only in-frame clones, some missing. The sample has tens of thousands of clones, approximately 80% seen once; the top ten hold 6.5% to 8%. From germline, CDR1 is SGHRS and CDR2 YFSETQ. The CDR3 covers 15 residues. The V and J ends lost 0 bases and 1 base, in that order; junction bases with no gene match: 0. The receptor's source is an adult with an advanced solid tumor such as melanoma, head and neck, liver or kidney cancer. The material sequenced was CD4+ or CD8+ T cells sorted from blood, taken in a trial of the OX40 agonist ivuxolimab. The V call is TRBV5-1, the J call TRBJ2-5; the match to TRBD1 covers 10 bases. The CDR3 DNA follows: TGCGCCAGCAGCTTGGGGACAGGGGGCCAAGAGACCCAGTACTTC. Protein product: CASSLGTGGQETQYF.